The 10 T cell receptor beta chains presented below share a single source sample, sequenced in a study of T cells in Graves' hyperthyroidism and ophthalmopathy. Amplification of TCR beta CDR3 regions was performed using RNA transcripts as template. HTBI primers were employed in a first-round RT-PCR of the TCR CDR3. Each CDR3 protein is one row after TCRdb ran MiXCR on the multiplex PCR reads. Among approximately 360,000 distinct CDR3 sequences listed, approximately 14% were seen once. Sequenced sample: blood. The receptor set was obtained from a woman in her late teens or twenties with Graves' hyperthyroidism that later progressed to Graves' ophthalmopathy.

This clonotype has a handful of counts. The J gene is TRBJ2-3, the V gene TRBV7-9, with TRBD2 identical over 8 bases. Trimming removed 5 bases from V and 1 base from J; junction bases left unmatched: 2. There are 14 residues in the CDR3. Germline V gene lookup returns CDR1 SEHNR and CDR2 FQNEAQ (reference sequence). CDR3 nucleotides: TGTGCCAGCAGCGTGACTAGCGGCACAGATACGCAGTATTTT. It codes for CASSVTSGTDTQYF.

This clonotype was observed a few times. This chain uses TRBV20-1 with TRBJ2-7; D may match TRBD1 or TRBD2 (5 bases each). The CDR3 length is 21 residues. Per the germline V gene, CDR1 is DFQATT and CDR2 is SNEGSKA (reference sequence). Trimming left V 1 base short and J 2 bases short, with 33 bases between. The CDR3 spells CSARGGMWSDSSGAIPYEQYF. In nucleotides, the CDR3 is TGCAGTGCTAGAGGGGGGATGTGGTCTGACAGTAGTGGTGCAATTCCCTACGAGCAGTACTTC.

In this sample, this clonotype turned up many times. The chain joins TRBV5-5 to TRBJ1-1, with D hard to call. CDR3 size: 15 residues. The V end was cut by 4 bases, the J end by 0 bases, with 13 bases between. From germline, CDR1 is SGHKS and CDR2 YYEKEE (reference sequence). CDR3: CASSPWGGVNTEAFF. DNA of the CDR3: TGTGCCAGCAGCCCTTGGGGTGGGGTGAACACTGAAGCTTTCTTT.

This clonotype was counted many times. The genes are TRBV6-2 or TRBV6-3 and TRBJ2-2; 8 bases map to TRBD2. In germline, CDR1 is MNHEY, CDR2 SVGEGT. Trimming took 6 bases from V and 5 from J; bases not matched to a gene: 8. This CDR3 comprises 15 residues. CDR3 coding DNA: TGTGCCAGCAGCGTCGTGGAGCGGGAGACCGGGGAGCTGTTTTTT. It translates to CASSVVERETGELFF.

This clonotype has at least ten counts. The chain has TRBV6-1 and TRBJ2-5, with D possibly matching TRBD2 (5 bases). The V and J ends lost 6 bases and 3 bases respectively, with 11 bases between them. The CDR3 has 13 residues. From germline, CDR1 is MNHNS and CDR2 SASEGT. The CDR3 sequence is CASSYGGEETQYF. The CDR3 region has the DNA TGTGCCAGCAGCTACGGAGGAGAAGAGACCCAGTACTTC.

Only a few counts were recorded for this clonotype. The V call is TRBV29-1, the J call TRBJ1-1, with 11 bases aligning to TRBD1. The CDR3 covers 15 residues. The V segment lost 7 bases and the J segment 1 base; nucleotides outside the gene matches: 8. Germline loops: CDR1 SQVTM, CDR2 ANQGSEA. Here the CDR3 reads CSARAGTGGNTEAFF. CDR3 nucleotides: TGCAGCGCCCGGGCGGGGACAGGGGGGAACACTGAAGCTTTCTTT.

As to this clonotype: The junction shows a germline mismatch at one end, possibly a read error. The rearrangement uses TRBV6-2 or TRBV6-3 and TRBJ1-2; unclear D gene. This CDR3 comprises 13 residues. The germline gives CDR1 MNHEY, CDR2 SVGEGT. The CDR3 is CASSYSATPGYTF. CDR3 in DNA: TGTGCCAGCAGTTACTCCGCGACACCTGGCTACACTTTC.

The chain recombines TRBV27 with TRBJ2-7; D not certain. Germline values: CDR1 MNHEY, CDR2 SMNVEV (reference sequence). The germline V and J ends were trimmed by 3 bases and 5 bases, with 11 bases remaining between them. This CDR3 comprises 13 residues. CDR3 nucleotides: TGTGCCAGCAGTTTTAACCGGGTAAACGAGCAGTACTTC. Protein product: CASSFNRVNEQYF.

This clonotype came up a few times. V is TRBV27 and J is TRBJ2-1; D gene unclear. The V and J ends lost 5 bases and 5 bases respectively, with 13 bases between them. Germline CDR1 reads MNHEY; CDR2 reads SMNVEV (reference sequence). This CDR3 has 14 residues. CDR3 loop: CASSPLALHNEQFF. For the CDR3, the DNA is TGTGCCAGCAGTCCACTGGCCTTACACAATGAGCAGTTCTTC.

This clonotype was counted many times. This CDR3 reads CASSFSSGRYGGYTF. The CDR3 nucleotides read TGTGCCAGCAGTTTTTCCTCGGGCCGATACGGGGGCTACACCTTC. This chain links TRBV27 with TRBJ1-2; unclear D gene. This CDR3 contains 15 residues. The ends were cut back, 3 bases at V and 8 bases at J, with 19 bases in the middle. CDR1 MNHEY and CDR2 SMNVEV come from the germline V gene (reference sequence).